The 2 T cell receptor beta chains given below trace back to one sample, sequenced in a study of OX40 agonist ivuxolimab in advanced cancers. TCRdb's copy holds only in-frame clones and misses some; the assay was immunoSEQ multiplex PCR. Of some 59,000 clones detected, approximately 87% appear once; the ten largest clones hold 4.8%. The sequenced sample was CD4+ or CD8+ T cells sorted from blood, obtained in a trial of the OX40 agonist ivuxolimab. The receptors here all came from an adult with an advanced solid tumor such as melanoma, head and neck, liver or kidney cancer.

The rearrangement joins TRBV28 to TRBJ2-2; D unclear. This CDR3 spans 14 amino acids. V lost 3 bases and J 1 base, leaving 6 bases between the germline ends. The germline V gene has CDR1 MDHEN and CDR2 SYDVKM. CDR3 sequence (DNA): TGTGCCAGCAGTTTCGCCCAGAACACCGGGGAGCTGTTTTTT. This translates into CASSFAQNTGELFF. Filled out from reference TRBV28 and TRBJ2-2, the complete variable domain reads DVKVTQSSRYLVKRTGEKVFLECVQDMDHENMFWYRQDPGLGLRLIYFSYDVKMKEKGDIPEGYSVSREKKERFSLILESASTNQTSMYLCASSFAQNTGELFFGEGSRLTVL.

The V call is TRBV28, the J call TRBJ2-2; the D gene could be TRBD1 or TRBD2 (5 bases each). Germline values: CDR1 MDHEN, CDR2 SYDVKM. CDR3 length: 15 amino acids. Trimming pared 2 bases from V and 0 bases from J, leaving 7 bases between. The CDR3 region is CASSLGTANTGELFF. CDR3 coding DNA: TGTGCCAGCAGTTTAGGGACGGCGAACACCGGGGAGCTGTTTTTT.